This T cell receptor beta chain was found in a study of cytomegalovirus exposure and HLA in healthy donors. The CDR3 has 16 residues. The V and J ends lost 3 bases and 0 bases, in that order; junction bases with no gene match: 7. The germline gives CDR1 SGDLS, CDR2 YYNGEE. Researchers ran the PCR with 60 Vbeta and 13 Jbeta primers. Clones were read by immunoSEQ multiplex PCR, and TCRdb kept only the in-frame ones, dropping some. The repertoire consists of under 200,000 clones, with around 75% occurring once and the leading ten covering 2.5%. This cohort consisted of healthy bone marrow donors. The sample comprised PBMCs. The sequence came from a female donor in good health and CMV-seronegative. The chain is built from TRBV9 and TRBJ2-7; the match to TRBD2 covers 9 bases. This chain's CDR3 is CASSGRGGDSSYEQYF. The CDR3 nucleotides are TGTGCCAGCAGCGGGCGGGGGGGGGACAGCTCCTACGAGCAGTACTTC.